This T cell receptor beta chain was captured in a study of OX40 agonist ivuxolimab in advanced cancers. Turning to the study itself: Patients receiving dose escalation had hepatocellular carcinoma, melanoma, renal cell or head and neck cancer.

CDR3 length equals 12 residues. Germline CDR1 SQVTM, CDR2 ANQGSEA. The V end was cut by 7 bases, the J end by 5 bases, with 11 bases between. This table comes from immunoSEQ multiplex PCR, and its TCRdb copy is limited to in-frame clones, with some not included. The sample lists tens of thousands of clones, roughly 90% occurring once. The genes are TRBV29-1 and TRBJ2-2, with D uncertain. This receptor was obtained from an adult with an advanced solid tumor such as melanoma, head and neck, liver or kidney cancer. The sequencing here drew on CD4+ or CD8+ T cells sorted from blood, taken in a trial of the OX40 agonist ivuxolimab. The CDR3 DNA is TGCAGCGCCCACGCCGATACCGGGGAGCTGTTTTTT. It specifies CSAHADTGELFF.